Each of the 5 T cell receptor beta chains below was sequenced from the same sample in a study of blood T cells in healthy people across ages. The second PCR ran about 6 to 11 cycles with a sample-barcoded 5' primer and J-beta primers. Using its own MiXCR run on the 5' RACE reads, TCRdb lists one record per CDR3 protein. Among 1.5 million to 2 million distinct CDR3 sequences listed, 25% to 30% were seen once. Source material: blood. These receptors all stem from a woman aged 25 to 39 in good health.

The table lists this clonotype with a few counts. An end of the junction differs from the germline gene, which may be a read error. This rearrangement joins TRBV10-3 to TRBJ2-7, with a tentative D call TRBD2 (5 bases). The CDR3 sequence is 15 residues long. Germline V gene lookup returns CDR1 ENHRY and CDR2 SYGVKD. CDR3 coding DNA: TGTGCCTTCAGTGACGGAGGTACTACATCCTACGAGCAGTACTTC. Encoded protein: CAFSDGGTTSYEQYF.

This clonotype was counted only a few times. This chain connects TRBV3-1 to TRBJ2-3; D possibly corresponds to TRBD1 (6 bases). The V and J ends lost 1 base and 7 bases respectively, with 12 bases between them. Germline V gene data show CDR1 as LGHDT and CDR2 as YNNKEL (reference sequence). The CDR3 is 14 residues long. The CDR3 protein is CASSQVRTANTQYF. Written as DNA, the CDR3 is TGTGCCAGCAGCCAAGTGAGGACAGCTAATACGCAGTATTTT.

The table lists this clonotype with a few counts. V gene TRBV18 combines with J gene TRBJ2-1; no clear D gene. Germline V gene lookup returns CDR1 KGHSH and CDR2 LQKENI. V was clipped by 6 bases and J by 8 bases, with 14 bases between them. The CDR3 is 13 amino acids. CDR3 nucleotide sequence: TGTGCCAGCTCGCAAGGTGTCGACTATGAGCAGTTCTTC. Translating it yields CASSQGVDYEQFF. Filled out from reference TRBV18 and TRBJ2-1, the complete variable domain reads NAGVMQNPRHLVRRRGQEARLRCSPMKGHSHVYWYRQLPEEGLKFMVYLQKENIIDESGMPKERFSAEFPKEGPSILRIQQVVRGDSAAYFCASSQGVDYEQFFGPGTRLTVL.

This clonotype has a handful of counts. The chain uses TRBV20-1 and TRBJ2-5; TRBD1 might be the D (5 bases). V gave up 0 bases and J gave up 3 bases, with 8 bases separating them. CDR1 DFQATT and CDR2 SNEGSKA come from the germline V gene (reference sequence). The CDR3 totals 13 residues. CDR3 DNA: TGCAGTGCTAGAGAGACAGTTAAAGAGACCCAGTACTTC. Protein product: CSARETVKETQYF.

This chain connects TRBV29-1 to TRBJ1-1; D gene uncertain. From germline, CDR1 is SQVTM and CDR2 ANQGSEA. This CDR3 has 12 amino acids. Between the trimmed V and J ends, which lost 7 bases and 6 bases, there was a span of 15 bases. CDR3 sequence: CSGDRVSSEAFF. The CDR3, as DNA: TGCAGCGGTGATAGGGTTTCGTCTGAAGCTTTCTTT.